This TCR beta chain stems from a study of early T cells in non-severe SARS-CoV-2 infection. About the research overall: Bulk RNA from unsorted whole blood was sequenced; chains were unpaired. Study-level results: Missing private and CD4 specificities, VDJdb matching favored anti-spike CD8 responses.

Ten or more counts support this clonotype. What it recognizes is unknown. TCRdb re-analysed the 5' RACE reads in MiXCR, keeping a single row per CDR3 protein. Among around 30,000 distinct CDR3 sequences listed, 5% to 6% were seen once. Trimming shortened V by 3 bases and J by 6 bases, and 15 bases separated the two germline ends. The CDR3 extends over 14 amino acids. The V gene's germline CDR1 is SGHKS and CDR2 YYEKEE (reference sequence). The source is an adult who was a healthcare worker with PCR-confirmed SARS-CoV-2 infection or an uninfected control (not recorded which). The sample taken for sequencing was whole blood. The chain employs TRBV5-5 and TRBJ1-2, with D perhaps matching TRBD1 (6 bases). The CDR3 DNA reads TGTGCCAGCAGCTGGGGACATTCTCCTGATGGCTACACCTTC. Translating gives CASSWGHSPDGYTF. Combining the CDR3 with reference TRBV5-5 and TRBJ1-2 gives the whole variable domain DAGVTQSPTHLIKTRGQQVTLRCSPISGHKSVSWYQQVLGQGPQFIFQYYEKEERGRGNFPDRFSARQFPNYSSELNVNALLLGDSALYLCASSWGHSPDGYTFGSGTRLTVV.